This TCR beta chain was retrieved from a study of blood T cells in healthy people across ages. Points from the study as a whole: A roughly linear fall in TCR beta diversity per million T cells was seen with increasing age. Long-lived and aged donors differed, with more naive CD4+ cells and higher diversity in the long-lived.

Each sample yielded at least 6 micrograms of PBMC total RNA. Together with a sample-barcoded 5' primer, a J-beta primer mix was included in a second PCR lasting about 6 to 11 cycles. TCRdb itself ran the 5' RACE reads through MiXCR, one entry per CDR3 protein. The sample has fewer than 2 million distinct CDR3 sequences, roughly 43% seen once; the top ten hold 20% to 25%. V lost 1 base to trimming and J lost 3 bases, with 10 bases between them. CDR1 and CDR2 from the germline V gene are SGHDT and YYEEEE. This CDR3 spans 14 amino acids. Worth noting for this clonotype: The antigen is undetermined.

The rearrangement joins TRBV5-6 to TRBJ1-2, with no clear D. The sequence came from a human donor in good health. The sequencing sample was made of blood. CDR3 in amino acids: CASSLPAAYYGYTF. The CDR3, as DNA: TGTGCCAGCAGCTTGCCGGCAGCCTACTATGGCTACACCTTC.